The 25 T cell receptor beta chains given below trace back to one sample, sequenced in a study of blood T cells in healthy people across ages. A J-beta primer mix and a sample-barcoded 5' primer were used in a second PCR of about 7 to 12 cycles. Via MiXCR, TCRdb re-called the 5' RACE reads, giving one row per CDR3 protein. The sample shows some 1.4 million distinct CDR3 sequences, roughly 45% of them seen only once. The sample comprised blood. The receptors originated from a woman aged 18 to 35 in good health.

The V gene is TRBV5-1, the J gene TRBJ1-1, with TRBD1 matching over 8 bases. The junction had 10 bases not matched to a gene; V was cut back by 4 bases and J by 8 bases. The CDR3 runs to 14 residues. Germline V CDR1 and CDR2: SGHRS, YFSETQ. The CDR3 spells CASSPNPGGAEAFF. CDR3 DNA sequence: TGCGCCAGCAGCCCCAACCCAGGGGGCGCAGAAGCTTTCTTT.

V usage is TRBV6-1 and J usage is TRBJ2-7, with TRBD1 matching over 9 bases. Per the germline V gene, CDR1 is MNHNS and CDR2 is SASEGT. This CDR3 is 17 amino acids long. Trimming cost V 7 bases and J 3 bases; bases outside gene matches: 16. The DNA of the CDR3 is TGTGCCAGCATTCGAGCAAGACCGGGACAGGGCTTCTACGAGCAGTACTTC. Amino acid sequence: CASIRARPGQGFYEQYF.

The CDR3 here is CSARVLGINYGYTF. The CDR3 coding sequence is TGCAGTGCTAGAGTCTTGGGGATCAATTATGGCTACACCTTC. The V call is TRBV20-1, the J call TRBJ1-2; no reliable D call. V lost 1 base and J lost 5, with 14 bases in between. This CDR3 is 14 amino acids long. In germline, CDR1 is DFQATT, CDR2 SNEGSKA (reference sequence).

This clonotype occurred a few times. J is TRBJ1-1 and V is TRBV20-1; TRBD1 aligns across 7 bases. CDR1 is DFQATT and CDR2 is SNEGSKA in the germline V gene (reference sequence). CDR3 size: 16 residues. The V and J ends lost 3 bases and 4 bases, in that order; junction bases with no gene match: 14. As DNA, the CDR3 is TGCAGTGCTAGGCACGTCCTGACAGGGATAAGCACTGAAGCTTTCTTT. It codes for CSARHVLTGISTEAFF.

This clonotype was seen more than once but under ten times. V is TRBV19 and J is TRBJ1-1; no clear D. The germline V and J ends were trimmed by 5 bases and 4 bases, with 17 bases remaining between them. Per the germline V gene, CDR1 is LNHDA and CDR2 is SQIVND (reference sequence). The CDR3 contains 15 residues. CDR3 sequence (DNA): TGTGCCAGTAGTCAGTTCGGGGATTCGTCCACTGAAGCTTTCTTT. As protein: CASSQFGDSSTEAFF.

The chain is built from TRBV2 and TRBJ1-4; 7 positions agree with TRBD1. The germline CDR1 and CDR2 sequences are SNHLY and FYNNEI. The V and J ends lost 7 bases and 2 bases, in that order; junction bases with no gene match: 10. This CDR3 is built from 16 residues. CDR3 sequence: CASTSTGTVTNEKLFF. CDR3 in DNA: TGTGCCAGCACGTCGACAGGGACGGTGACTAATGAAAAACTGTTTTTT.

This clonotype occurred once. V is TRBV27 and J is TRBJ2-7; 9 bases align to TRBD2. The CDR3 consists of 17 residues. J lost 2 bases, V lost 1 base, and 9 bases had no gene match. Germline-derived CDR1 and CDR2 are MNHEY and SMNVEV (reference sequence). As DNA, the CDR3 is TGTGCCAGCAGTTTATTTGGTAGCGGGGGATATACCTACGAGCAGTACTTC. This translates into CASSLFGSGGYTYEQYF.

About this clonotype itself: An end of the junction differs from the germline gene, which may be a read error. CDR3 nucleotides: TGTGCCAGCAGCCTTCGTTTCTCCGGGACTAGCGGGGGGAACACAGATACGCAGTACTTT. This encodes CASSLRFSGTSGGNTDTQYF. The chain is built from TRBV12-3 or TRBV12-4 and TRBJ2-3; 15 nucleotides align to TRBD2. The CDR3 is 20 amino acids.

The V and J genes are TRBV5-1 and TRBJ2-1, with D perhaps matching TRBD2 (5 bases). The end of the DNA aligns better with TRBJ2-7, so the J call may be wrong. CDR3 length: 16 amino acids. Germline V gene data show CDR1 as SGHRS and CDR2 as YFSETQ. The CDR3 sequence is CASSLGGRLAYNEQYF. DNA for the CDR3: TGCGCCAGCAGCTTGGGCGGTAGGCTAGCTTACAATGAGCAGTACTTC.

The chain links TRBV6-2 or TRBV6-3 to TRBJ2-1; D gene unclear. Trimming cost V 0 bases and J 0 bases, with 9 bases left between them. The CDR3 sequence is 16 residues long. The germline gives CDR1 MNHEY, CDR2 SVGEGT. CDR3 DNA sequence: TGTGCCAGCAGTTACTCGGCCAGCCTCTCCTACAATGAGCAGTTCTTC. It yields the protein CASSYSASLSYNEQFF.

This clonotype was recorded a few times. J is TRBJ1-6 and V is TRBV20-1; D is unresolved. Between the trimmed V and J ends, which lost 0 bases and 5 bases, there was a span of 11 bases. Germline CDR1 reads DFQATT; CDR2 reads SNEGSKA (reference sequence). The CDR3 is 15 residues long. The CDR3 sequence is CSAREAGINNSPLHF. CDR3 nucleotides: TGCAGTGCTAGAGAGGCGGGCATAAATAATTCACCCCTCCACTTT.

This clonotype occurred a few times. V and J are TRBV29-1 and TRBJ1-2; D uncertain. Germline V gene data show CDR1 as SQVTM and CDR2 as ANQGSEA. CDR3 length: 14 amino acids. Trimming shortened V by 6 bases and J by 4 bases, and 18 bases separated the two germline ends. CDR3 protein: CSVPSLTAPYGYTF. The CDR3, as DNA: TGCAGCGTCCCCTCCTTAACAGCCCCCTATGGCTACACCTTC.

This clonotype came up a few times. The J gene is TRBJ2-5, the V gene TRBV6-2 or TRBV6-3; 9 bases match TRBD2. CDR3 length: 17 amino acids. After removal of 2 bases from V and 4 bases from J, the junction contained 11 bases not matched to a gene. The V gene's germline CDR1 is MNHEY and CDR2 SVGEGT. CDR3 region: CASSYSGSGGRRETQYF. The CDR3 nucleotides read TGTGCCAGCAGTTACAGTGGTAGCGGGGGCCGAAGAGAGACCCAGTACTTC.

The rearrangement joins TRBV2 to TRBJ2-5; D gene ambiguous. The J call may be wrong; the DNA end is better matched by TRBJ2-7. The CDR3 totals 12 residues. From germline, CDR1 is SNHLY and CDR2 FYNNEI. CDR3 DNA sequence: TGTGCCAGCATCAGGAAATCCTACGAGCAGTACTTC. It specifies CASIRKSYEQYF.

The chain couples TRBV2 to TRBJ1-4, with no clear D. CDR3 length equals 14 residues. V was cut by 7 bases and J by 4 bases, with 13 bases left in between. The germline CDR1 and CDR2 sequences are SNHLY and FYNNEI. The CDR3 sequence: CASNSRNLNEKLFF. The CDR3 nucleotides read TGTGCCAGCAACTCCCGGAACCTTAATGAAAAACTGTTTTTT.

This clonotype turned up a few times. The V call is TRBV21-1, the J call TRBJ2-7. TRBV21-1 is a listed pseudogene. The CDR3 spans 12 residues. The CDR3 coding sequence is TGTGCCAGCAGCAAAGCCGTCTATGAGCAGTACTTC. This codes for CASSKAVYEQYF.

V usage is TRBV4-3 and J usage is TRBJ2-6; maybe TRBD1 (5 bases). Germline V gene lookup returns CDR1 LGHNA and CDR2 YSLEER. This CDR3 is 17 amino acids long. Trimming cost V 2 bases and J 1 base, with 12 bases left between them. CDR3 nucleotides: TGCGCCAGCAGCCAAAGGCAGGGCTTATCTGGGGCCAACGTCCTGACTTTC. It specifies CASSQRQGLSGANVLTF.

The J gene is TRBJ2-5, the V gene TRBV7-9, with unresolved D. V was trimmed by 5 bases and J by 5 bases, leaving 15 bases between them. CDR1 is SEHNR and CDR2 is FQNEAQ in the germline V gene (reference sequence). This CDR3 contains 14 residues. The CDR3, as DNA: TGTGCCAGCAGCCCTGAAGAGAGCCCGGAGACCCAGTACTTC. This encodes CASSPEESPETQYF.

This chain links TRBV4-1 with TRBJ1-2; D call uncertain. Germline V gene lookup returns CDR1 MGHRA and CDR2 YSYEKL. The CDR3 extends over 16 amino acids. V lost 2 bases and J 6 bases, leaving 19 bases between the germline ends. The DNA for the CDR3 is TGCGCCAGCAGCCAATCGGCGGCAGGCGGGTCGAATGGCTACACCTTC. Translating gives CASSQSAAGGSNGYTF.

A note on this clonotype: One end of the junction is discordant with germline, which a read error may explain. The V gene is TRBV5-1, the J gene TRBJ2-7, with D perhaps matching TRBD2 (5 bases). Looked up from germline, CDR1 is SGHRS and CDR2 is YFSETQ. This CDR3 comprises 14 residues. CDR3 sequence: CTSSTGTLSYEQYF. CDR3 sequence (DNA): TGCACCAGCAGCACGGGAACTCTCTCCTACGAGCAGTACTTC. Looking up the rest from reference TRBV5-1 and TRBJ2-7 gives the full variable domain: KAGVTQTPRYLIKTRGQQVTLSCSPISGHRSVSWYQQTPGQGLQFLFEYFSETQRNKGNFPGRFSGRQFSNSRSEMNVSTLELGDSALYLCTSSTGTLSYEQYFGPGTRLTVT.

V usage is TRBV4-1 and J usage is TRBJ2-3; D is ambiguous. The CDR3 sequence is 15 residues long. Trimming removed 1 base at V and 4 bases at J, with 12 bases between. From germline, CDR1 is MGHRA and CDR2 YSYEKL. In nucleotides, the CDR3 is TGCGCCAGCAGCCAAGTGAGCCGGGCGGCAGATACGCAGTATTTT. Amino acid sequence: CASSQVSRAADTQYF.

This clonotype has just one count. A read error is likely, as this CDR3 ends without the conserved phenylalanine or tryptophan. J is TRBJ2-5 and V is TRBV11-2; D is undetermined. The CDR3 consists of 13 residues. Germline V gene lookup returns CDR1 SGHAT and CDR2 FQNNGV. Between the trimmed V and J ends, which lost 5 bases and 3 bases, there was a span of 10 bases. CDR3 nucleotide sequence: TGTGCCAGCAGCGCTACCCTAGAAGAGACCCAGTACCTC. Translation gives CASSATLEETQYL.

The V gene is TRBV5-5, the J gene TRBJ2-2; a possible D gene is TRBD2 (6 bases). The germline CDR1 and CDR2 sequences are SGHKS and YYEKEE (reference sequence). V was shortened by 4 bases and J by 0 bases, with 13 bases between the two germline ends. CDR3 length equals 16 residues. CDR3 residues: CASSPEGLTNTGELFF. The CDR3, as DNA: TGTGCCAGCAGCCCGGAGGGACTCACGAACACCGGGGAGCTGTTTTTT.

The chain joins TRBV20-1 to TRBJ2-1; D is possibly TRBD1 or TRBD2 (6 bases each). The CDR3 loop spans 18 amino acids. Germline V CDR1 and CDR2: DFQATT, SNEGSKA (reference sequence). Trimming pared 1 base from V and 7 bases from J, leaving 26 bases between. The CDR3 DNA reads as TGCAGTGCTAGAGCCCCCCTAGGGGATCCCGGGGGCCCGAATGAGCAGTTCTTC. It specifies CSARAPLGDPGGPNEQFF.

This clonotype was observed a handful of times. The gene calls are TRBV20-1 and TRBJ2-7, with 7 nucleotides matching TRBD1. The trim removed 3 bases at V and 1 base at J, leaving 9 bases unmatched. There are 15 residues in the CDR3. Per the germline V gene, CDR1 is DFQATT and CDR2 is SNEGSKA (reference sequence). CDR3 bases: TGCAGTGCTAGTCGACTGCTACAGGGGTCCTACGAGCAGTACTTC. Protein sequence: CSASRLLQGSYEQYF.